This TCR beta chain was profiled in a study of shared clonotypes between healthy human individuals. Background on the study: CD4 naive and memory got three plates each, CD8 naive two, CD8 memory one.

Study findings and constraints: Clonotype sharing among donors was thought likely to change with sequencing depth.

Here immunoSEQ multiplex PCR was the method, and the copy in TCRdb shows in-frame clones only, minus some. Seen here are roughly 1,100,000 clones, roughly 80% observed once, and the top ten hold 1.4%. The V gene lost 1 base and the J gene lost 5 bases, with 11 bases spanning the gap. Germline V gene sequence: CDR1 LNHDA, CDR2 SQIVND (reference sequence). The CDR3 is 15 amino acids. Concerning this clone: Its antigen is not identified.

Sequencing was performed on memory CD4+ T cells sorted from blood. Specified subset: CD45RA-negative fraction. This receptor was obtained from a man aged 18 to 30 in good health. The J gene is TRBJ1-4, the V gene TRBV19; D possibly corresponds to TRBD1 (5 bases). DNA for the CDR3: TGTGCCAGTAGTATAGGGGGCACCCAAAATGAAAAACTGTTTTTT. Translated: CASSIGGTQNEKLFF.